The rows below give T cell receptor beta chains drawn from one sample of a study of OX40 agonist ivuxolimab in advanced cancers. Produced via immunoSEQ multiplex PCR; TCRdb's table is partial and in-frame only. The sample lists roughly 72,000 clones; over 75% were seen once. The sequencing here drew on CD4+ or CD8+ T cells sorted from blood, taken in a trial of the OX40 agonist ivuxolimab. These receptors all stem from an adult with an advanced solid tumor such as melanoma, head and neck, liver or kidney cancer. The CDR3 runs from the conserved cysteine through the conserved F or W. A D gene is named only where the DNA matches it firmly. Size values are once, few and many counts, or a class for expanded clones, and some rows have none.

V: TRBV7-2
size: .
D: .
J: TRBJ2-5
CDR3: CASSPGLQETQYF
DNA: TGTGCCAGCAGCCCGGGACTTCAAGAGACCCAGTACTTC

V: TRBV2
size: few
D: .
J: TRBJ2-2
CDR3: CASTRQANTGELFF
DNA: TGTGCCAGCACCCGACAGGCGAACACCGGGGAGCTGTTTTTT

V: TRBV11-1
size: .
D: TRBD2
J: TRBJ2-1
CDR3: CASSWLAGGNNEQFF
DNA: TGTGCCAGCAGCTGGCTAGCGGGGGGGAACAATGAGCAGTTCTTC

V: TRBV7-9
size: .
D: .
J: TRBJ2-1
CDR3: CASSLVGLEQFF
DNA: TGTGCCAGCAGCTTAGTTGGTCTCGAGCAGTTCTTC

V: TRBV7-2
size: .
D: TRBD2
J: TRBJ2-7
CDR3: CASSTTSGNAYEQYF
DNA: TGTGCCAGCAGCACCACTAGCGGGAACGCCTACGAGCAGTACTTC

V: TRBV19
size: .
D: .
J: TRBJ2-3
CDR3: CASNRVGKDTQYF
DNA: TGTGCCAGTAACAGGGTGGGCAAAGATACGCAGTATTTT

V: TRBV4-1
size: once
D: .
J: TRBJ1-1
CDR3: CASSQTGSMNTEAFF
DNA: TGCGCCAGCAGCCAGACTGGGTCTATGAACACTGAAGCTTTCTTT

V: TRBV7-9
size: .
D: .
J: TRBJ1-1
CDR3: CASSFGSNTEAFF
DNA: TGTGCCAGCAGCTTTGGGTCTAACACTGAAGCTTTCTTT

V: TRBV11-3
size: .
D: .
J: TRBJ1-3
CDR3: CASSRGNTIYF
DNA: TGTGCCAGCAGCCGCGGAAACACCATATATTTT

V: TRBV6-1
size: .
D: .
J: TRBJ1-2
CDR3: CASSESGRYNGYTF
DNA: TGTGCCAGCAGTGAATCGGGCCGATATAATGGCTACACCTTC

V: TRBV10-1
size: .
D: .
J: TRBJ1-5
CDR3: CASSAQSNQPQHF
DNA: TGCGCCAGCAGTGCACAGAGCAATCAGCCCCAGCATTTT

V: TRBV4-3
size: .
D: TRBD2
J: TRBJ2-7
CDR3: CASSQVQAGGNYEQYF
DNA: TGCGCCAGCAGCCAAGTTCAAGCGGGAGGGAACTACGAGCAGTACTTC

V: TRBV10-3
size: .
D: TRBD1
J: TRBJ1-4
CDR3: CAISPGTGGDEKLFF
DNA: TGTGCCATCAGTCCCGGGACAGGGGGGGACGAAAAACTGTTTTTT

V: TRBV5-4
size: .
D: TRBD2
J: TRBJ2-7
CDR3: CASSLTTSGRRSYEQYF
DNA: TGTGCCAGCAGCTTGACGACTAGCGGGAGGAGATCCTACGAGCAGTACTTC

V: TRBV27
size: .
D: .
J: TRBJ2-7
CDR3: CASSLWAGTSSYEQYF
DNA: TGTGCCAGCAGTTTATGGGCAGGGACCAGCTCCTACGAGCAGTACTTC

V: TRBV30
size: once
D: .
J: TRBJ2-3
CDR3: CAWAKGSYTDTQYF
DNA: TGTGCCTGGGCAAAGGGGAGTTACACAGATACGCAGTATTTT